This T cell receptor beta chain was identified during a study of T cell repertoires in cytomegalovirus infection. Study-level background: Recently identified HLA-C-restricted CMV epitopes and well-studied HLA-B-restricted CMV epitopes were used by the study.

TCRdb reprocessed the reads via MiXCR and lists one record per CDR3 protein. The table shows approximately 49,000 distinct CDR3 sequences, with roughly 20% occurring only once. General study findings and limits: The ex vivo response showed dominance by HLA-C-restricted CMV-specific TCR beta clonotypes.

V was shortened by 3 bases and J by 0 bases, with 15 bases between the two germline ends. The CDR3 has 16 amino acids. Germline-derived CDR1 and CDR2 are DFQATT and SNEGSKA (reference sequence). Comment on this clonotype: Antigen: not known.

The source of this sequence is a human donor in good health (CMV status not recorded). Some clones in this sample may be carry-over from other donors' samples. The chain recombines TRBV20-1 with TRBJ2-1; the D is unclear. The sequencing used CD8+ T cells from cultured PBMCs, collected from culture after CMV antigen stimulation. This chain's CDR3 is CSASAPWGGSYNEQFF. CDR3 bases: TGCAGTGCTAGCGCCCCGTGGGGTGGCTCCTACAATGAGCAGTTCTTC.